This entry lists 28 T cell receptor beta chains sequenced from one sample in a study of shared clonotypes between healthy human individuals. TCRdb keeps only in-frame clones here, not all; method: immunoSEQ multiplex PCR. The sample consists of 2 million to 2.5 million clones, approximately 96% of them appearing once. The sample comprised naive CD4+ T cells sorted from blood. Stated subset: CD45RA+ positively selected. These receptors originate from a man aged 18 to 29 in good health.

The rearrangement links TRBV5-4 to TRBJ2-3; 10 nucleotides align to TRBD1. The germline CDR1 and CDR2 sequences are SGHNT and YYREEE (reference sequence). This CDR3 spans 13 amino acids. Trimming took 4 bases from V and 5 from J; bases not matched to a gene: 1. The CDR3 loop is CASSGQGGDTQYF. CDR3 sequence (DNA): TGTGCCAGCAGCGGACAGGGGGGAGATACGCAGTATTTT. Combining the CDR3 with reference TRBV5-4 and TRBJ2-3 gives the whole variable domain ETGVTQSPTHLIKTRGQQVTLRCSSQSGHNTVSWYQQALGQGPQFIFQYYREEENGRGNFPPRFSGLQFPNYSSELNVNALELDDSALYLCASSGQGGDTQYFGPGTRLTVL.

The chain combines TRBV9 with TRBJ2-2; no clear D. V was shortened by 0 bases and J by 4 bases, with 10 bases between the two germline ends. CDR1 and CDR2 from the germline V gene are SGDLS and YYNGEE. CDR3 length equals 15 residues. Here the CDR3 reads CASSVVDLATGELFF. Here the CDR3 DNA reads TGTGCCAGCAGCGTAGTCGACCTTGCCACCGGGGAGCTGTTTTTT.

This clone was seen only once. The chain employs TRBV5-1 and TRBJ2-4, with a possible D match to TRBD1 (5 bases). Between the trimmed V and J ends, which lost 3 bases and 0 bases, there was a span of 13 bases. CDR1 SGHRS and CDR2 YFSETQ come from the germline V gene. This CDR3 region has 16 residues. This CDR3 is CASSSPPGLAKNIQYF. The DNA of the CDR3 is TGCGCCAGCAGCTCGCCCCCAGGGTTAGCCAAAAACATTCAGTACTTC.

The gene calls are TRBV27 and TRBJ2-5; TRBD1 matches 8 bases. The V gene's germline CDR1 is MNHEY and CDR2 SMNVEV (reference sequence). The CDR3 is 15 amino acids. V gave up 5 bases and J gave up 7 bases; unmatched junction bases: 12. CDR3 residues: CASSQDSDRVATQYF. The CDR3 nucleotides read TGTGCCAGCAGTCAAGACTCGGACAGGGTGGCGACCCAGTACTTC.

The rearrangement joins TRBV5-1 to TRBJ1-1; D is perhaps TRBD1 (5 bases). Germline assignment: CDR1 SGHRS and CDR2 YFSETQ. The CDR3 is made up of 15 amino acids. The V end lost 0 bases, the J end lost 1 base, and 10 bases lay between the germline ends. The DNA of the CDR3 is TGCGCCAGCAGCTTGGCGGGGGAGGGGAACACTGAAGCTTTCTTT. Translation: CASSLAGEGNTEAFF.

The chain carries TRBV7-9 and TRBJ2-5, with a possible D match to TRBD2 (5 bases). Germline V gives CDR1 SEHNR, CDR2 FQNEAQ (reference sequence). V was trimmed by 5 bases and J by 7 bases, leaving 17 bases between them. CDR3 length: 14 amino acids. The CDR3 nucleotides are TGTGCCAGCAGCCTCACGGGCGGAGGAGGGACCCAGTACTTC. Translating gives CASSLTGGGGTQYF.

V usage is TRBV10-3 and J usage is TRBJ1-1; TRBD1 matches at 8 bases. In germline, CDR1 is ENHRY, CDR2 SYGVKD. The CDR3 totals 13 residues. With V trimmed by 11 bases and J by 0 bases, 5 bases remained unmatched. CDR3 in DNA: TGTGCCGTTACAGGGGGAATGAACACTGAAGCTTTCTTT. Translating gives CAVTGGMNTEAFF.

The chain carries TRBV5-8 and TRBJ1-6; tentative D call: TRBD1 (5 bases). The length of the CDR3 is 20 residues. The V gene lost 1 base and the J gene lost 5 bases, with 25 bases spanning the gap. CDR1 is SGHTS and CDR2 is YDEGEE in the germline V gene. The CDR3 coding sequence is TGTGCCAGCAGCTTGAGCCCACAACGCAGACAGTCCCATCATAATTCACCCCTCCACTTT. Its protein is CASSLSPQRRQSHHNSPLHF.

This rearrangement joins TRBV5-4 to TRBJ1-2; D may be TRBD1 (5 bases). Germline-derived CDR1 and CDR2 are SGHNT and YYREEE (reference sequence). The germline V and J ends were trimmed by 3 bases and 2 bases, with 17 bases remaining between them. The CDR3 is made up of 16 amino acids. The CDR3 is CASSSPGGAANYGYTF. CDR3 in DNA: TGTGCCAGCAGCTCACCCGGTGGGGCCGCGAACTATGGCTACACCTTC.

The V gene is TRBV6-1, the J gene TRBJ1-4; D is possibly TRBD1 (6 bases). Trimming cost V 6 bases and J 6 bases, with 11 bases left between them. The germline gives CDR1 MNHNS, CDR2 SASEGT. This CDR3 is built from 13 residues. Here the CDR3 DNA reads TGTGCCAGCAGGGACAGTTTTGATGAAAAACTGTTTTTT. Encoded protein: CASRDSFDEKLFF.

The CDR3 here is CASSYSIAGDWETQYF. The CDR3 DNA follows: TGTGCCAGCAGTTACTCGATAGCGGGGGACTGGGAGACCCAGTACTTC. V and J are TRBV6-5 and TRBJ2-5, with TRBD2 identical over 9 bases. V lost 0 bases to trimming and J lost 5 bases; unmatched junction nucleotides: 7. This CDR3 spans 16 amino acids. Germline V gives CDR1 MNHEY, CDR2 SVGAGI.

The chain carries TRBV5-4 and TRBJ2-3; TRBD1 agrees at 9 bases. The ends lost 3 bases at V and 3 bases at J; junction bases unmatched: 14. Per the germline V gene, CDR1 is SGHNT and CDR2 is YYREEE (reference sequence). The CDR3 is 18 residues long. The CDR3 DNA sequence: TGTGCCAGCAGCTCTCAGGGGGGACAGGGTTCCGAAACAGATACGCAGTATTTT. This encodes CASSSQGGQGSETDTQYF.

The gene calls are TRBV7-9 and TRBJ1-1, with D unclear. Germline V lookup: CDR1 SEHNR, CDR2 FQNEAQ (reference sequence). The germline V and J ends were trimmed by 2 bases and 1 base, with 8 bases remaining between them. The CDR3 sequence is 14 residues long. The CDR3 region is CASSLRAGNTEAFF. The CDR3, as DNA: TGTGCCAGCAGCTTACGGGCTGGGAACACTGAAGCTTTCTTT.

The chain carries TRBV6-5 and TRBJ1-6; D gene ambiguous. Trimming left V 7 bases short and J 6 bases short, with 4 bases between. Germline V gene lookup returns CDR1 MNHEY and CDR2 SVGAGI. The length of the CDR3 is 11 residues. DNA for the CDR3: TGTGCCAGCAAGGGTAATTCACCCCTCCACTTT. Translated: CASKGNSPLHF.

The rearrangement links TRBV11-2 to TRBJ2-7, with D perhaps assigned TRBD1 or TRBD2 (5 bases each). CDR3 length: 14 amino acids. Germline-derived CDR1 and CDR2 are SGHAT and FQNNGV. V lost 1 base and J lost 6, with 13 bases in between. CDR3 loop: CASSLGGKGVEQYF. The CDR3 DNA follows: TGTGCCAGCAGCTTAGGGGGGAAAGGGGTCGAGCAGTACTTC.

The gene calls are TRBV5-1 and TRBJ2-3; 9 positions match TRBD1. The V gene's germline CDR1 is SGHRS and CDR2 YFSETQ. The length of the CDR3 is 18 residues. With V trimmed by 0 bases and J by 3 bases, 11 bases remained unmatched. CDR3 coding DNA: TGCGCCAGCAGCTTGGCCGGGGACAGGGCAAGGGGGACAGATACGCAGTATTTT. Translation: CASSLAGDRARGTDTQYF.

The CDR3 here is CASGGHMNTEAFF. The DNA for the CDR3 is TGTGCCAGCGGAGGACACATGAACACTGAAGCTTTCTTT. The chain joins TRBV28 to TRBJ1-1, with D perhaps matching TRBD1 (5 bases). V lost 8 bases and J 0 bases, leaving 10 bases between the germline ends. Germline CDR1 reads MDHEN; CDR2 reads SYDVKM. This CDR3 comprises 13 residues. The variable domain in full, with the rest retrieved from reference TRBV28 and TRBJ1-1, is DVKVTQSSRYLVKRTGEKVFLECVQDMDHENMFWYRQDPGLGLRLIYFSYDVKMKEKGDIPEGYSVSREKKERFSLILESASTNQTSMYLCASGGHMNTEAFFGQGTRLTVV.

This chain joins TRBV10-3 and TRBJ2-3; 15 bases are a match to TRBD2. Germline V gene sequence: CDR1 ENHRY, CDR2 SYGVKD. Trimming at V came to 10 bases and at J to 4 bases, leaving 6 bases not matched to a gene. This CDR3 is 15 amino acids long. DNA for the CDR3: TGTGCCAGCGGACTAGCGGGGGGGCGGGCAGATACGCAGTATTTT. Protein sequence: CASGLAGGRADTQYF.

The CDR3 coding sequence is TGTGCCAGCAGTTCCGGACTAGCTGGGACAGATACGCAGTATTTT. Its protein is CASSSGLAGTDTQYF. The J gene is TRBJ2-3, the V gene TRBV28; 8 nucleotides agree with TRBD2. Germline loops: CDR1 MDHEN, CDR2 SYDVKM. The CDR3 has 15 amino acids. J lost 3 bases, V lost 4 bases, and 6 bases had no gene match.

The chain uses TRBV30 and TRBJ2-1, with 15 nucleotides matching TRBD2. Germline V gene lookup returns CDR1 GTSNPN and CDR2 SVGIG (reference sequence). This CDR3 is built from 19 residues. V shed 6 bases and J 1 base; nucleotides not matched to a gene: 13. The CDR3 DNA reads TGTGCCTGCAAAATAACCGGACTAGCGGGAGGGCCTTCCTACAATGAGCAGTTCTTC. Protein product: CACKITGLAGGPSYNEQFF.

The chain is built from TRBV6-1 and TRBJ2-7, with 10 bases aligning to TRBD2. V shed 6 bases, J shed 2 bases, and the junction held 7 bases outside the gene matches. This CDR3 has 15 residues. Germline CDR1 and CDR2: MNHNS and SASEGT. The CDR3 DNA sequence: TGTGCCAGCAGCCCCCTTACTAGCGGGACCTACGAGCAGTACTTC. Translation gives CASSPLTSGTYEQYF.

This clone appeared a few times. The V call is TRBV14, the J call TRBJ1-3; no clear D gene. From germline, CDR1 is SGHDN and CDR2 FVKESK. V was cut by 4 bases and J by 4 bases, with 5 bases left in between. This CDR3 has 12 amino acids. DNA for the CDR3: TGTGCCAGCAGCCCACAGGGAAACACCATATATTTT. This encodes CASSPQGNTIYF.

This chain connects TRBV6-1 to TRBJ1-2; D is undetermined. Germline V gene sequence: CDR1 MNHNS, CDR2 SASEGT. This CDR3 contains 15 residues. V gave up 0 bases and J gave up 0 bases, with 8 bases separating them. This chain's CDR3 is CASSEARITNYGYTF. CDR3 nucleotide sequence: TGTGCCAGCAGTGAAGCGAGGATTACTAACTATGGCTACACCTTC.

The V call is TRBV5-3, the J call TRBJ2-6; D unresolved. TRBV5-3 is placed among ORFs of uncertain function. V lost 0 bases to trimming and J lost 2 bases, with 6 bases between them. CDR3 length: 15 amino acids. The CDR3: CARSLEGTGANVLTF. In DNA, the CDR3 is TGTGCCAGAAGCTTGGAAGGGACTGGGGCCAACGTCCTGACTTTC.

J is TRBJ1-2 and V is TRBV5-1; unclear D gene. Between the trimmed V and J ends, which lost 4 bases and 0 bases, there was a span of 13 bases. Germline lookup yields CDR1 SGHRS and CDR2 YFSETQ. The CDR3 contains 15 residues. This chain's CDR3 is CASSRGRGTNYGYTF. CDR3 in DNA: TGCGCCAGCAGCCGAGGACGGGGTACTAACTATGGCTACACCTTC.

V and J are TRBV9 and TRBJ2-3; 12 bases align to TRBD2. The CDR3 has 15 residues. V shed 4 bases, J shed 4 bases, and the junction held 4 bases outside the gene matches. Germline lookup yields CDR1 SGDLS and CDR2 YYNGEE. CDR3 in DNA: TGTGCCAGCAGCACACTAGCGGGAGGAGCAGATACGCAGTATTTT. Translated, it gives CASSTLAGGADTQYF.

This chain uses TRBV6-1 with TRBJ2-7; 7 nucleotides line up with TRBD1. Germline assignment: CDR1 MNHNS and CDR2 SASEGT. The junction had 9 bases not matched to a gene; V was cut back by 3 bases and J by 4 bases. This CDR3 has 15 residues. The CDR3 DNA sequence: TGTGCCAGCAGTGACCCCGGGACAGTGCTTTACGAGCAGTACTTC. Translating it yields CASSDPGTVLYEQYF.

Concerning this clone: Other DNA sequences in this sample translate to the same CDR3. The rearrangement joins TRBV5-1 to TRBJ2-3; D not certain. The germline CDR1 and CDR2 sequences are SGHRS and YFSETQ. V was cut by 4 bases and J by 2 bases, with 5 bases left in between. CDR3 length: 12 amino acids. The CDR3 region has the DNA TGCGCCAGCAGCGTGAACACAGATACGCAGTATTTT. Encoded protein: CASSVNTDTQYF.